The rows below give T cell receptor beta chains drawn from one sample of a study of OX40 agonist ivuxolimab in advanced cancers. The protocol was immunoSEQ multiplex PCR, while the TCRdb copy is restricted to in-frame clones and leaves out a portion. The top ten hold about 11% of the sample, which has tens of thousands of clones, 89% seen once. The specimen was CD4+ or CD8+ T cells sorted from blood, collected in a trial of the OX40 agonist ivuxolimab. Receptors were obtained from an adult with an advanced solid tumor such as melanoma, head and neck, liver or kidney cancer. CDR3s include the opening cysteine and the closing phenylalanine or tryptophan.

CASIPSVYSGNTIYF	15	TRBV5-6
CASSEGQGAYEQYF	14	TRBV11-3
CASGLVSGETDTQYF	15	TRBV12-5
CASSQVWQGNYEQYF	15	TRBV4-2
CASSLSAGGDTGELFF	16	TRBV5-1
CSVVSMRTGNPYEQYF	16	TRBV29-1
CASSQDRAGSTGELFF	16	TRBV4-1
CARSLLKLSTDTQYF	15	TRBV5-3
CASSPYHEAVHGYTF	15	TRBV19
CASSVSGDNEKLFF	14	TRBV9
CASSDRGGGELFF	13	TRBV7-7
CASGPNEQFF	10	TRBV6-6
CASGLVNREGNEKLFF	16	TRBV12-5
CASSSWGGTEAFF	13	TRBV19
CASTNRPNTEAFF	13	TRBV6-5
CASSLQGSGELFF	13	TRBV5-4
CASTLGSEQYF	11	TRBV19
CASSSRGDTEAFF	13	TRBV13
CASSYGGLGSNQPQHF	16	TRBV6-5
CASSSIAGGPTDTQYF	16	TRBV13
CASSLEGGQTPYEQYF	16	TRBV7-9
CASSLFEGALEAFF	14	TRBV7-9
CASAPGIGTEAFF	13	TRBV27
CASSLAGGNTEAFF	14	TRBV5-4
CASSPGRGRDEQFF	14	TRBV5-1
CATRLAGNEQYF	12	TRBV11-3
CASSIDDGPYEQYF	14	TRBV19
CASSLFPSQGRETQYF	16	TRBV27
CASSVRDRFDNEQFF	15	TRBV19
CASSILLTGPKMNTEAFF	18	TRBV19
CASSLSATGTERNGYTF	17	TRBV5-4
CASSPAGGGRQPQHF	15	TRBV27
CASSLTSTEAFF	12	TRBV18
CASSQLAGGFYNEQFF	16	TRBV4-2
CASSVRDYEQYF	12	TRBV9
CASSQALGREVFNEQFF	17	TRBV4-1
CASSRRQGYNEQFF	14	TRBV5-1
CASREGGNEQFF	12	TRBV11-1
CAISEGKTYEQYF	13	TRBV10-3
CASSFLDTTHDYEQYF	16	TRBV5-1
CASSLLLNTEAFF	13	TRBV11-3
CASTDGQGGNEKLFF	15	TRBV10-2
CASSLERSGQNYEQYF	16	TRBV12-1
CASSLVLANTGELFF	15	TRBV6-5
CASSLLGGADSSEAFF	16	TRBV27
CASSSTSGGAADTQYF	16	TRBV9
CASGPSGTEAFF	12	TRBV6-5
CASISNLGFSYEQYF	15	TRBV6-1
CASFGTPNTEAFF	13	TRBV6-6
CASSADSFAAEAFF	14	TRBV9
CATYRGMNTEAFF	13	TRBV6-9
CASSSTGIDIQYF	13	TRBV27
CATGANEKLFF	11	TRBV4-1